The 5 T cell receptor beta chains given below trace back to one sample, sequenced in a study of long-term antiretroviral therapy in people with HIV. The immunoSEQ assay was v3.0, run at survey level. The repertoire was sequenced with immunoSEQ multiplex PCR; TCRdb's copy has only in-frame clones and lacks some. The sample yields roughly 15,000 clones, about nine tenths seen once. The sequencing here drew on unsorted PBMCs, taken 0.6 years after starting antiretroviral therapy. These receptors all stem from a woman between 35 and 50 years old with HIV.

The gene calls are TRBV7-2 and TRBJ1-2; D gene unclear. The CDR3 loop spans 15 amino acids. V was shortened by 4 bases and J by 2 bases, with 14 bases between the two germline ends. Germline values: CDR1 SGHTA, CDR2 FQGNSA. The CDR3: CASSSLPEGNYGYTF. DNA of the CDR3: TGTGCCAGCAGCTCACTTCCGGAGGGAAACTATGGCTACACCTTC.

This clone turned up a few times. V usage is TRBV5-1 and J usage is TRBJ2-1, with D tentatively TRBD1 (5 bases). V was cut by 2 bases and J by 4 bases, with 10 bases left in between. CDR3 length: 14 amino acids. Per germline, CDR1 SGHRS and CDR2 YFSETQ. The CDR3 spells CASSLPDSYNEQFF. CDR3 in DNA: TGCGCCAGCAGCTTACCCGACAGTTACAATGAGCAGTTCTTC.

This rearrangement joins TRBV27 to TRBJ1-5, with D unresolved. The CDR3 is 17 residues long. Trimming took off 6 bases at V and 2 bases at J, with 20 bases between the two ends. Germline assignment: CDR1 MNHEY and CDR2 SMNVEV (reference sequence). CDR3 in DNA: TGTGCCAGCAGCCGTACCCCGGAGGGTTGGCGCAATCAGCCCCAGCATTTT. Protein sequence: CASSRTPEGWRNQPQHF.

This clone was picked up a small number of times. The chain combines TRBV5-6 with TRBJ2-7, with TRBD1 matching over 10 bases. CDR1 is SGHDT and CDR2 is YYEEEE in the germline V gene. The J segment lost 5 bases and the V segment lost 3 bases, leaving 8 bases of the junction unmatched. The CDR3 has 15 residues. The CDR3, as DNA: TGTGCCAGCAGCTGGGGCTGGGACAGGGGAAACGAGCAGTACTTC. It translates to CASSWGWDRGNEQYF.

The V and J genes are TRBV2 and TRBJ1-5; no reliable D call. V was pared by 6 bases and J by 0 bases, with 15 bases between. The CDR3 length is 16 residues. CDR1 is SNHLY and CDR2 is FYNNEI in the germline V gene. The CDR3 sequence is CASSVSREFSNQPQHF. The CDR3 DNA sequence: TGTGCCAGCAGCGTCTCCCGGGAGTTTAGCAATCAGCCCCAGCATTTT.